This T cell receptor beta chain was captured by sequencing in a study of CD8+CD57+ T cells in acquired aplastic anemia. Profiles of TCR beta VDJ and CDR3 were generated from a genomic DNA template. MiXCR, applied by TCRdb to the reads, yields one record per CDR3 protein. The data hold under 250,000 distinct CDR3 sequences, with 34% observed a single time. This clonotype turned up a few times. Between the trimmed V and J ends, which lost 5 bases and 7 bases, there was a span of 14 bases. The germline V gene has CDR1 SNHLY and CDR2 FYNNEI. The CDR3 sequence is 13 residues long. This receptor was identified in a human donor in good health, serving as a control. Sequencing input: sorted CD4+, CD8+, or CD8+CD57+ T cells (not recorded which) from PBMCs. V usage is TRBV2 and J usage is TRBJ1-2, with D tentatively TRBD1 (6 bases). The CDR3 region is CASSLQGTVGYTF. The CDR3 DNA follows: TGTGCCAGCAGTTTGCAGGGGACGGTTGGCTACACCTTC.